This TCR beta chain was captured in a study of shared clonotypes between healthy human individuals. CDR3 size: 15 residues. Germline assignment: CDR1 MNHEY and CDR2 SMNVEV (reference sequence). Losses at the gene ends were 5 bases for V and 7 bases for J; bases not matched to a gene: 13. Researchers partitioned CD4+ cells into CD45RA+ naive and CD45RA-negative memory subsets. Concerning this clone itself: Its matching antigen is unknown.

Study-level findings and limits: The low donor count limited represented genetic and exposure-history diversity.

Profiled with immunoSEQ multiplex PCR; TCRdb holds only in-frame clones, not every one. The table has 2 million to 3 million clones, under 95% seen once. Sequenced material: naive CD4+ T cells from PBMCs. Described subset: CD45RA+ positively selected. The sequence derives from a man younger than 35 in good health. Some clones in this sample may be carry-over from other donors' samples. This rearrangement joins TRBV27 to TRBJ1-2, with 7 bases identical to TRBD1. The CDR3 protein is CASSAPDRPLGGYTF. For the CDR3, the DNA is TGTGCCAGCAGTGCCCCGGACAGGCCTCTCGGTGGCTACACCTTC.